The clone carrying this T cell receptor (beta chain) occurred a few times. Its cognate antigen is unknown. The CDR3 is 13 amino acids. Germline V gene sequence: CDR1 MNHEY, CDR2 SMNVEV (reference sequence). V lost 0 bases to trimming and J lost 10 bases, with 12 bases between them. Constant-segment-primed 5'RACE gave TCR alpha and TCR beta cDNA libraries with sample barcodes and UMIs. TCRdb processed the 5' RACE reads anew with MiXCR; each CDR3 protein has one entry. The sample has 250,000 or so distinct CDR3 sequences; more than 15% are singletons. This specimen comes from a study of T-cell memory formation after mild COVID-19. Study in general: The TCR clusters were mostly specific to one donor. General study results and limits: The main location of contracting CD4+ clones was CM and EM, and that of contracting CD8+ clones was EMRA. Later expanders leaned CD4+, whereas clones that contracted between day 15 and 85 were balanced CD4/CD8.

The receptor was isolated from a man aged 18-30 years who had mild COVID-19 (a few samples of this study predate the infection). Cell type and time point are not known. This chain links TRBV27 with TRBJ1-1; TRBD1 might be the D (5 bases). Material for sequencing was PBMCs or a T cell subset sorted from them (not recorded which). The CDR3 nucleotides read TGTGCCAGCAGTTTATCAGGGGTTGGAGCAGCTTTCTTT. Its translation is CASSLSGVGAAFF.